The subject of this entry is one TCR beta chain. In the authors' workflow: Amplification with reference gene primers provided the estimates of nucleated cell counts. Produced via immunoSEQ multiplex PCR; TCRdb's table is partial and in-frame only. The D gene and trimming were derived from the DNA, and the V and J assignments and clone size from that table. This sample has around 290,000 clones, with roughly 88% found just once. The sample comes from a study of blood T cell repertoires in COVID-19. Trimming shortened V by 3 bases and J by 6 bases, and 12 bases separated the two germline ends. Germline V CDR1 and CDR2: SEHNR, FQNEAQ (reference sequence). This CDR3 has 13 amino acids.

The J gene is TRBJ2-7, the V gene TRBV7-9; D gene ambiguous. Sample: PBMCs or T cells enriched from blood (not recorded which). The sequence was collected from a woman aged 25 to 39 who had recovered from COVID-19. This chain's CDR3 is CASSLYLSGEQYF. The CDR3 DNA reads TGTGCCAGCAGCTTGTATCTATCGGGCGAGCAGTACTTC.